This passage covers 24 T cell receptor beta chains from one sample sequenced in a study of cytomegalovirus exposure and HLA in healthy donors. PCR employed 60 Vbeta and 13 Jbeta primers. Using immunoSEQ multiplex PCR, the repertoire was profiled, and TCRdb retains in-frame clones only, with some absent. The table lists about 77,000 clones, over 65% of them singletons. Specimen: PBMCs. These receptors originate from a man aged 40-49 years in good health and CMV-seronegative.

J is TRBJ1-2 and V is TRBV30; no clear D gene. The CDR3 consists of 14 residues. V gave up 8 bases and J gave up 5 bases, with 21 bases separating them. Germline values: CDR1 GTSNPN, CDR2 SVGIG (reference sequence). CDR3 amino acids: CAAVRVPLSYGYTF. The CDR3 DNA is TGTGCCGCCGTTCGGGTCCCCCTTAGTTATGGCTACACCTTC.

CDR3 residues: CASSFDGRALEQYF. The CDR3 nucleotides are TGTGCCAGCAGTTTTGACGGGAGGGCTCTGGAGCAGTACTTC. This rearrangement joins TRBV27 to TRBJ2-7; TRBD2 matches 8 bases. Germline V CDR1 and CDR2: MNHEY, SMNVEV (reference sequence). V dropped 3 bases and J dropped 7; count of bases not matched to a gene: 8. The CDR3 spans 14 residues.

The chain joins TRBV20-1 to TRBJ2-7, with D tentatively TRBD2 (6 bases). The germline V gene has CDR1 DFQATT and CDR2 SNEGSKA (reference sequence). The CDR3 has 11 amino acids. The CDR3 bases are TGCAGCCTTCGGCGGGACTACGAGCAGTACTTC. It specifies CSLRRDYEQYF.

This sequence joins TRBV28 and TRBJ1-4; TRBD1 might be the D (6 bases). Trimming removed 3 bases from V and 7 bases from J, with 9 bases in between. CDR1 MDHEN and CDR2 SYDVKM come from the germline V gene. CDR3 size: 13 residues. CDR3 residues: CASSFLGAEKLFF. Written as DNA, the CDR3 is TGTGCCAGCAGTTTCTTGGGGGCTGAAAAACTGTTTTTT.

The V and J genes are TRBV5-1 and TRBJ1-5; 9 nucleotides match TRBD1. With 0 bases clipped from V and 5 bases from J, the junction kept 0 bases outside the gene matches. This CDR3 has 14 residues. Germline V gene data show CDR1 as SGHRS and CDR2 as YFSETQ. The CDR3 DNA follows: TGCGCCAGCAGCTTGGGACAGGGGGATCAGCCCCAGCATTTT. Protein sequence: CASSLGQGDQPQHF. The entire variable domain, with the rest obtained from reference TRBV5-1 and TRBJ1-5, is as follows: KAGVTQTPRYLIKTRGQQVTLSCSPISGHRSVSWYQQTPGQGLQFLFEYFSETQRNKGNFPGRFSGRQFSNSRSEMNVSTLELGDSALYLCASSLGQGDQPQHFGDGTRLSIL.

This clone occurred a few times. The chain employs TRBV4-2 and TRBJ2-7, with TRBD1 identical over 8 bases. Trimming at V came to 0 bases and at J to 1 base, leaving 5 bases not matched to a gene. CDR1 and CDR2 (germline): LGHNA, YNFKEQ. This CDR3 is 16 amino acids long. CDR3: CASSQDDGTGSYEQYF. CDR3 nucleotides: TGTGCCAGCAGCCAAGATGACGGGACAGGTTCCTACGAGCAGTACTTC.

The chain is built from TRBV29-1 and TRBJ2-1, with 7 positions matching TRBD1. Losses at the gene ends were 7 bases for V and 3 bases for J; bases not matched to a gene: 15. The CDR3 spans 16 residues. Germline CDR1 is SQVTM and CDR2 is ANQGSEA. In DNA form, the CDR3 reads TGCAGCGGCTCCTCTCGTCGGGACAGCCACTACAATGAGCAGTTCTTC. This gives the protein CSGSSRRDSHYNEQFF.

The chain couples TRBV28 to TRBJ1-5; 9 nucleotides agree with TRBD1. V gave up 4 bases and J gave up 4 bases; unmatched junction bases: 5. Germline V gene sequence: CDR1 MDHEN, CDR2 SYDVKM. The length of the CDR3 is 15 residues. The CDR3: CASSSTGGGNQPQHF. The CDR3 DNA follows: TGTGCCAGCAGTTCGACAGGGGGGGGGAATCAGCCCCAGCATTTT.

This clone was seen a handful of times. This chain joins TRBV18 and TRBJ2-7; possible D gene TRBD1, 6 bases. The CDR3 is made up of 14 amino acids. CDR1 is KGHSH and CDR2 is LQKENI in the germline V gene. V lost 3 bases to trimming and J lost 4 bases, with 13 bases between them. The CDR3 spells CASSPAGTTYEQYF. CDR3 in DNA: TGTGCCAGCTCACCCGCCGGGACAACTTACGAGCAGTACTTC.

The rearrangement links TRBV19 to TRBJ2-6; 7 bases are shared with TRBD1. Germline CDR1 reads LNHDA; CDR2 reads SQIVND (reference sequence). The ends lost 4 bases at V and 6 bases at J; junction bases unmatched: 18. The CDR3 has 19 residues. This chain's CDR3 is CASSTLGQRGLITANVLTF. The CDR3 region has the DNA TGTGCCAGTAGTACCTTGGGACAGCGCGGGTTGATTACGGCCAACGTCCTGACTTTC.

This rearrangement joins TRBV11-2 to TRBJ1-1; D possibly corresponds to TRBD1 (6 bases). The CDR3 is 15 amino acids. Trimming removed 2 bases from V and 5 bases from J, with 15 bases in between. Germline-derived CDR1 and CDR2 are SGHAT and FQNNGV. Written as DNA, the CDR3 is TGTGCCAGCAGCTTAAGCCAGGGGCGAGGTACTGAAGCTTTCTTT. Its translation: CASSLSQGRGTEAFF.

As DNA, the CDR3 is TGTGCCAGCAGCTTAGATTATGGGGGGAATGAGCAGTTCTTC. Encoded protein: CASSLDYGGNEQFF. V gene TRBV11-3 combines with J gene TRBJ2-1, with a weak D call TRBD2 (6 bases). V gave up 0 bases and J gave up 7 bases, with 10 bases separating them. Germline values: CDR1 SGHNT, CDR2 YENEEA. The CDR3 runs to 14 residues.

V and J are TRBV6-5 and TRBJ1-1, with a weak D call TRBD1 (5 bases). The CDR3 is 14 amino acids. V lost 6 bases and J lost 0, with 11 bases in between. Looked up from germline, CDR1 is MNHEY and CDR2 is SVGAGI. CDR3 in amino acids: CASRRGNMNTEAFF. For the CDR3, the DNA is TGTGCCAGCAGGCGGGGGAACATGAACACTGAAGCTTTCTTT.

The table lists this clone with a few counts. This rearrangement joins TRBV10-2 to TRBJ2-7; 7 bases agree with TRBD2. The CDR3 sequence is 13 residues long. Trimming removed 6 bases from V and 0 bases from J; junction bases left unmatched: 2. CDR1 is WSHSY, CDR2 SAAADI, per germline. In nucleotides, the CDR3 is TGCGCCAGCAGCCAGCGGGGCTCCTACGAGCAGTACTTC. Encoded protein: CASSQRGSYEQYF.

This sequence joins TRBV9 and TRBJ2-7; 8 positions agree with TRBD1. Germline assignment: CDR1 SGDLS and CDR2 YYNGEE. J was trimmed by 2 bases and V by 4 bases; bases with no gene match: 8. The CDR3 is 15 residues long. DNA for the CDR3: TGTGCCAGCAGCCCCCACGGACAGGGAGCCTACGAGCAGTACTTC. It is translated as CASSPHGQGAYEQYF.

This clone was found a few times. The gene calls are TRBV6-1 and TRBJ1-1, with 7 bases lining up with TRBD1. V lost 1 base, J lost 5 bases, and 7 bases stayed unmatched. CDR3 length: 15 residues. The germline V gene encodes CDR1 MNHNS and CDR2 SASEGT. The CDR3 nucleotides are TGTGCCAGCAGTGAAGAGGGGGCTGGTTGGACTGAAGCTTTCTTT. Amino acid sequence: CASSEEGAGWTEAFF.

V and J are TRBV7-2 and TRBJ2-3; D is perhaps TRBD1 (6 bases). Germline lookup yields CDR1 SGHTA and CDR2 FQGNSA. Trimming took 5 bases from V and 1 from J, leaving 10 bases between them. This CDR3 region has 14 residues. This CDR3 is CASSPDRRTDTQYF. The CDR3 coding sequence is TGTGCCAGCAGCCCGGACAGACGCACAGATACGCAGTATTTT. The whole variable domain, remainder taken from reference TRBV7-2 and TRBJ2-3, is GAGVSQSPSNKVTEKGKDVELRCDPISGHTALYWYRQSLGQGLEFLIYFQGNSAPDKSGLPSDRFSAERTGGSVSTLTIQRTQQEDSAVYLCASSPDRRTDTQYFGPGTRLTVL.

The chain uses TRBV5-6 and TRBJ2-7, with D perhaps matching TRBD1 (5 bases). Per the germline V gene, CDR1 is SGHDT and CDR2 is YYEEEE. This CDR3 is built from 15 residues. Trimming shortened V by 1 base and J by 3 bases, and 14 bases separated the two germline ends. CDR3 DNA: TGTGCCAGCAGCTTGTCGGGCCAGGGAATCTACGAGCAGTACTTC. Amino acids: CASSLSGQGIYEQYF.

The CDR3 spells CAASLGGLNTEAFF. The CDR3 region has the DNA TGTGCCGCGTCGCTCGGGGGACTGAACACTGAAGCTTTCTTT. The chain recombines TRBV28 with TRBJ1-1; D possibly corresponds to TRBD1 (5 bases). Germline CDR1 is MDHEN and CDR2 is SYDVKM. The CDR3 runs to 14 residues. The V end was cut by 11 bases, the J end by 0 bases, with 16 bases between.

This clone showed up just a few times. This chain joins TRBV19 and TRBJ1-1; 8 bases agree with TRBD1. Trimming cost V 3 bases and J 8 bases; bases outside gene matches: 11. There are 15 residues in the CDR3. Germline V gives CDR1 LNHDA, CDR2 SQIVND (reference sequence). CDR3 in amino acids: CASSIVGTGYSEAFF. The CDR3 bases are TGTGCCAGTAGTATCGTCGGGACAGGATATTCGGAAGCTTTCTTT.

The chain uses TRBV29-1 and TRBJ2-5, with D maybe TRBD2 (6 bases). The CDR3 loop spans 12 amino acids. Trimming removed 4 bases at V and 7 bases at J, with 13 bases between. Germline CDR1 reads SQVTM; CDR2 reads ANQGSEA. CDR3 in DNA: TGCAGCGTTGCAGCCGGGAGCTGGACCCAGTACTTC. Its translation is CSVAAGSWTQYF.

The chain combines TRBV30 with TRBJ1-2; 7 nucleotides match TRBD1. The germline V gene has CDR1 GTSNPN and CDR2 SVGIG (reference sequence). The CDR3 loop spans 15 amino acids. V lost 0 bases, J lost 7 bases, and 11 bases stayed unmatched. Here the CDR3 DNA reads TGTGCCTGGAGTGTGTTAGGGACAGAACCTCCTGGCTACACCTTC. It is translated as CAWSVLGTEPPGYTF.

J is TRBJ2-2 and V is TRBV19, with 7 bases aligning to TRBD2. This CDR3 is 16 amino acids long. V trimming: 5 bases; J trimming: 2 bases; junction bases outside the gene matches: 8. Germline V gene data show CDR1 as LNHDA and CDR2 as SQIVND (reference sequence). DNA for the CDR3: TGTGCCAGTAGTCTCCTAGCGGTCGCAAACACCGGGGAGCTGTTTTTT. Its translation is CASSLLAVANTGELFF.

The chain links TRBV9 to TRBJ1-1, with D perhaps TRBD1 (5 bases). CDR1 is SGDLS, CDR2 YYNGEE, per germline. Trimming took off 0 bases at V and 1 base at J, with 13 bases between the two ends. The CDR3 has 16 amino acids. The CDR3 region is CASSVVSPGENTEAFF. CDR3 nucleotides: TGTGCCAGCAGCGTAGTCAGCCCGGGGGAGAACACTGAAGCTTTCTTT. Full variable domain (rest looked up from reference TRBV9 and TRBJ1-1): DSGVTQTPKHLITATGQRVTLRCSPRSGDLSVYWYQQSLDQGLQFLIQYYNGEERAKGNILERFSAQQFPDLHSELNLSSLELGDSALYFCASSVVSPGENTEAFFGQGTRLTVV.